This entry lists 10 T cell receptor beta chains sequenced from one sample in a study of blood T cell repertoires in COVID-19. TCRdb keeps only in-frame clones here, not all; method: immunoSEQ multiplex PCR. This table holds around 200,000 clones, 65% to 90% found once. The sequenced sample consisted of peripheral blood. The source is a human donor in a cohort sampled during active COVID-19.

This clone showed up just a few times. Other DNA sequences in this specimen translate into the identical CDR3. V usage is TRBV24-1 and J usage is TRBJ1-2; 7 bases are a match to TRBD1. The CDR3 sequence is 13 residues long. Germline assignment: CDR1 KGHDR and CDR2 SFDVKD. Trimming at V came to 4 bases and at J to 2 bases, leaving 0 bases not matched to a gene. The CDR3: CATSETGNYGYTF. The CDR3 DNA sequence: TGTGCCACCAGTGAGACAGGGAACTATGGCTACACCTTC.

This clone was recorded only once. V and J are TRBV15 and TRBJ2-7; 7 bases are shared with TRBD1. V was clipped by 0 bases and J by 3 bases; unmatched bases: 2. This CDR3 is 14 amino acids long. Germline-derived CDR1 and CDR2 are LNHNV and YYDKDF (reference sequence). The CDR3: CATSREGDSYEQYF. Here the CDR3 DNA reads TGTGCCACCAGCAGAGAGGGGGACAGCTACGAGCAGTACTTC.

The chain joins TRBV7-9 to TRBJ2-5; 7 nucleotides line up with TRBD1. The junction had 9 bases not matched to a gene; V was cut back by 1 base and J by 4 bases. The CDR3 has 16 residues. In germline, CDR1 is SEHNR, CDR2 FQNEAQ (reference sequence). CDR3 nucleotide sequence: TGTGCCAGCAGCTTAGGGGACAGAGGGACCCGAGAGACCCAGTACTTC. Translated, it gives CASSLGDRGTRETQYF.

The V call is TRBV27, the J call TRBJ2-7, with 7 bases lining up with TRBD1. Germline values: CDR1 MNHEY, CDR2 SMNVEV (reference sequence). V shed 1 base and J 4 bases; nucleotides not matched to a gene: 13. This CDR3 has 17 amino acids. CDR3 region: CASSLLPRAGGVYEQYF. CDR3 DNA: TGTGCCAGCAGTTTATTACCCCGGGCAGGGGGTGTTTACGAGCAGTACTTC.

V and J are TRBV2 and TRBJ2-6; D call uncertain. This CDR3 region has 20 residues. The germline V gene has CDR1 SNHLY and CDR2 FYNNEI. Trimming stripped 6 bases from V and 0 bases from J, with 24 bases between. The CDR3, as DNA: TGTGCCAGCAGCGCTTCTACTCCTAGAGACCAAACCTCTGGGGCCAACGTCCTGACTTTC. It yields the protein CASSASTPRDQTSGANVLTF.

The chain uses TRBV6-2 or TRBV6-3 and TRBJ2-7; a weak D match, TRBD2 (5 bases). V lost 0 bases, J lost 7 bases, and 16 bases lay in between. CDR1 MNHEY and CDR2 SVGEGT come from the germline V gene. The CDR3 runs 15 residues. CDR3 region: CASSYSPGLASEQYF. As DNA, the CDR3 is TGTGCCAGCAGTTACTCCCCTGGGCTAGCAAGTGAGCAGTACTTC.

This clone was detected a few times. The chain couples TRBV18 to TRBJ1-1; TRBD1 matches 7 bases. This CDR3 has 15 amino acids. Looked up from germline, CDR1 is KGHSH and CDR2 is LQKENI. V dropped 3 bases and J dropped 0; count of bases not matched to a gene: 4. In DNA form, the CDR3 reads TGTGCCAGCTCACCCCGGGACAGATTGAACACTGAAGCTTTCTTT. Translated, it gives CASSPRDRLNTEAFF.

The chain is built from TRBV6-5 and TRBJ2-1; TRBD2 matches at 13 bases. V shed 5 bases, J shed 3 bases, and the junction held 1 base outside the gene matches. Germline CDR1 MNHEY, CDR2 SVGAGI. The CDR3 extends over 15 amino acids. CDR3 in amino acids: CASSRTSGSYNEQFF. In nucleotides, the CDR3 is TGTGCCAGCAGTAGGACTAGCGGGAGCTACAATGAGCAGTTCTTC.

The rearrangement links TRBV28 to TRBJ1-4; no definite D call. The CDR3 consists of 16 residues. V was shortened by 5 bases and J by 4 bases, with 17 bases between the two germline ends. Germline V gene data show CDR1 as MDHEN and CDR2 as SYDVKM. CDR3 residues: CASSALGLPDNEKLFF. DNA of the CDR3: TGTGCCAGCAGTGCCCTTGGACTACCCGATAATGAAAAACTGTTTTTT.

This CDR3 reads CASSQDTAGGNQPQHF. The CDR3 region has the DNA TGTGCCAGCAGCCAAGATACGGCAGGGGGCAATCAGCCCCAGCATTTT. The chain is built from TRBV3-1 (or the pseudogene TRBV3-2) and TRBJ1-5; D may be TRBD1 (6 bases). Trimming shortened V by 0 bases and J by 2 bases, and 11 bases separated the two germline ends. CDR3 length equals 16 residues. Germline-derived CDR1 and CDR2 are LGHDT and YNNKEL (reference sequence).